The 26 T cell receptor beta chains presented below share a single source sample, sequenced in a study of response to subunit inactivated influenza vaccine. TCRdb reprocessed the RT-PCR reads via MiXCR and lists one record per CDR3 protein. The sample includes about 570,000 distinct CDR3 sequences, about 10% of them seen just once. Source: PBMCs from blood, taken on the day of vaccination. The receptors derive from a man aged 45-65 years who received an inactivated influenza vaccine.

Only a few counts were recorded for this clonotype. The CDR3 loop is CASYSASANYGYTF. The CDR3 DNA sequence: TGTGCCTCGTATTCGGCATCAGCTAACTATGGCTACACCTTC. The chain combines TRBV30 with TRBJ1-2; no clear D gene. The V end was cut by 7 bases, the J end by 0 bases, with 15 bases between. Germline V CDR1 and CDR2: GTSNPN, SVGIG (reference sequence). This CDR3 spans 14 amino acids.

This clonotype was recorded at least ten times. The V gene is TRBV14, the J gene TRBJ2-1; 7 positions agree with TRBD2. Germline V gene lookup returns CDR1 SGHDN and CDR2 FVKESK. Trimming at V came to 0 bases and at J to 2 bases, leaving 7 bases not matched to a gene. The CDR3 has 17 residues. In DNA, the CDR3 is TGTGCCAGCAGCCAAGATCTTGCGGGGAGGGCCTACAATGAGCAGTTCTTC. Translated, it gives CASSQDLAGRAYNEQFF.

A few counts support this clonotype. CDR3: CASSDFLAGYNEQFF. The CDR3, as DNA: TGTGCCAGCAGTGATTTCCTAGCGGGGTACAATGAGCAGTTCTTC. The chain has TRBV25-1 and TRBJ2-1, with 9 bases matching TRBD2. Trimming took 3 bases from V and 4 from J; bases not matched to a gene: 4. Germline assignment: CDR1 MGHDK and CDR2 SYGVNS. CDR3 length: 15 residues.

The chain is built from TRBV7-9 and TRBJ2-4; D is possibly TRBD2 (6 bases). The germline V and J ends were trimmed by 5 bases and 6 bases, with 17 bases remaining between them. CDR1 is SEHNR and CDR2 is FQNEAQ in the germline V gene (reference sequence). The CDR3 loop spans 15 amino acids. The CDR3 nucleotides read TGTGCCAGCAGCCCGCCAAATAGGGGAGGAAACATTCAGTACTTC. Protein product: CASSPPNRGGNIQYF.

The chain uses TRBV20-1 and TRBJ1-5; D call uncertain. The CDR3 totals 14 residues. From germline, CDR1 is DFQATT and CDR2 SNEGSKA (reference sequence). Trimming took 5 bases from V and 0 from J, leaving 11 bases between them. Here the CDR3 reads CSAGRDYSNQPQHF. The CDR3 DNA is TGCAGTGCTGGTAGGGATTATAGCAATCAGCCCCAGCATTTT.

The chain is built from TRBV7-9 and TRBJ1-2; D might be TRBD1 (5 bases). Germline V gene lookup returns CDR1 SEHNR and CDR2 FQNEAQ (reference sequence). This CDR3 has 13 residues. V was shortened by 5 bases and J by 7 bases, with 14 bases between the two germline ends. The CDR3 DNA reads TGTGCCAGCAGCGCTATGGGGGGATTTGGCTACACCTTC. It is translated as CASSAMGGFGYTF.

This clonotype came up a few times. CDR3 DNA sequence: TGTGCCAGTAGCGGGGGTCGGACAGGGCTCTACGAGCAGTACTTC. This sequence encodes CASSGGRTGLYEQYF. This chain joins TRBV28 and TRBJ2-7; D may be TRBD2 (9 bases). V was cut by 9 bases and J by 3 bases, with 21 bases left in between. CDR1 and CDR2 (germline): MDHEN, SYDVKM. The CDR3 spans 15 residues.

This clonotype was seen only a few times. This chain links TRBV25-1 with TRBJ2-1, with D possibly matching TRBD2 (6 bases). Trimming removed 8 bases at V and 2 bases at J, with 13 bases between. Germline CDR1 reads MGHDK; CDR2 reads SYGVNS. The CDR3 runs to 14 residues. CDR3 sequence reads: CASGLGGTYNEQFF. CDR3 nucleotide sequence: TGTGCCAGCGGACTGGGGGGTACCTACAATGAGCAGTTCTTC.

This clonotype was observed many times. V usage is TRBV4-2 and J usage is TRBJ2-2, with 9 bases aligning to TRBD1. In germline, CDR1 is LGHNA, CDR2 YNFKEQ. With V trimmed by 1 base and J by 9 bases, 9 bases remained unmatched. This CDR3 is 16 amino acids long. The CDR3 sequence is CASSQVGQGSHRELFF. The CDR3 nucleotides read TGTGCCAGCAGCCAAGTTGGACAGGGGTCGCACCGGGAGCTGTTTTTT.

The chain has TRBV7-9 and TRBJ1-3; unclear D gene. The CDR3 has 12 residues. CDR1 and CDR2 (germline): SEHNR, FQNEAQ (reference sequence). V dropped 6 bases and J dropped 4 bases, with 7 bases sitting between them. CDR3 loop: CASRGLGNTIYF. As DNA, the CDR3 is TGTGCCAGCAGGGGCTTAGGAAACACCATATATTTT.

The chain uses TRBV5-6 and TRBJ2-3, with 8 bases fitting TRBD2. The CDR3 spans 16 residues. Per the germline V gene, CDR1 is SGHDT and CDR2 is YYEEEE. The J segment lost 4 bases and the V segment lost 4 bases, leaving 11 bases of the junction unmatched. The CDR3 DNA follows: TGTGCCAGCAGCCATGACCCGGGACTAGGGGCAGATACGCAGTATTTT. This translates into CASSHDPGLGADTQYF.

This clonotype has ten or more counts. The CDR3 bases are TGTGCCAGCAGTTTGGACGGATACTATGGCTACACCTTC. Translated, it gives CASSLDGYYGYTF. The genes are TRBV12-3 or TRBV12-4 and TRBJ1-2; no firm D call. Deletions cut 3 bases from V and 3 bases from J, with 8 bases between. The CDR3 consists of 13 residues.

In regard to this clonotype: Here the CDR3 omits its conserved ending phenylalanine or tryptophan, so a read error is the likely source. This sequence joins TRBV6-2 or TRBV6-3 and TRBJ1-6; 7 bases fit TRBD1. V lost 7 bases, J lost 0 bases, and 6 bases stayed unmatched. The V gene's germline CDR1 is MNHEY and CDR2 SVGEGT. The CDR3 sequence is 16 residues long. The CDR3 DNA follows: TGTGCCAGCACCCCGGACAGGAGCTCCTATAATTCACCCCTCCACTTG. Protein sequence: CASTPDRSSYNSPLHL.

V is TRBV12-3 or TRBV12-4 and J is TRBJ1-2, with TRBD1 as a possible D gene (5 bases). The CDR3 is 15 amino acids. V was clipped by 5 bases and J by 4 bases, with 17 bases between them. This CDR3 reads CASSPRAGGTYGYTF. The CDR3 nucleotides are TGTGCCAGCAGTCCGAGGGCCGGGGGTACCTATGGCTACACCTTC.

This clonotype has a handful of counts. V gene TRBV11-1 combines with J gene TRBJ2-5; TRBD2 might be the D (6 bases). Trimming stripped 9 bases from V and 3 bases from J, with 23 bases between. Germline CDR1 and CDR2: SGHAT and FQDESV (reference sequence). The CDR3 is 16 residues long. The CDR3 sequence: CASSTGWGGTEETQYF. As DNA, the CDR3 is TGTGCCAGTTCCACCGGTTGGGGAGGAACCGAAGAGACCCAGTACTTC.

V is TRBV20-1 and J is TRBJ2-1, with a tentative D call TRBD2 (5 bases). The V and J ends lost 3 bases and 0 bases respectively, with 15 bases between them. There are 16 residues in the CDR3. From germline, CDR1 is DFQATT and CDR2 SNEGSKA (reference sequence). CDR3 amino acids: CSASPPSGPSYNEQFF. In DNA form, the CDR3 reads TGCAGTGCTAGCCCCCCAAGCGGTCCCTCCTACAATGAGCAGTTCTTC.

The chain is built from TRBV5-1 and TRBJ2-3; 9 positions match TRBD1. The CDR3 is made up of 16 amino acids. In germline, CDR1 is SGHRS, CDR2 YFSETQ. V shed 4 bases and J 2 bases; nucleotides not matched to a gene: 8. In nucleotides, the CDR3 is TGCGCCAGCAGCGGGGGGACAGGGCCCCACACAGATACGCAGTATTTT. It yields the protein CASSGGTGPHTDTQYF.

This clonotype showed up many times. The chain employs TRBV12-3 or TRBV12-4 and TRBJ1-2, with D maybe TRBD1 (5 bases). The CDR3 runs 14 residues. V was shortened by 2 bases and J by 8 bases, with 15 bases between the two germline ends. The CDR3 DNA is TGTGCCAGCAGTTTATCCGGGACTCCTCAAGGCTACACCTTC. Its translation: CASSLSGTPQGYTF.

The chain employs TRBV11-2 and TRBJ2-3; TRBD2 matches at 12 bases. There are 14 residues in the CDR3. CDR1 SGHAT and CDR2 FQNNGV come from the germline V gene. Losses at the gene ends were 5 bases for V and 12 bases for J; bases not matched to a gene: 9. CDR3 in amino acids: CASSAGLAGHRQYF. CDR3 nucleotide sequence: TGTGCCAGCAGCGCAGGACTAGCGGGACACAGACAGTATTTT.

This clonotype was seen a few times. This chain uses TRBV5-1 with TRBJ2-1; D not certain. This CDR3 is 15 amino acids long. Germline V gene lookup returns CDR1 SGHRS and CDR2 YFSETQ. V lost 2 bases to trimming and J lost 0 bases, with 9 bases between them. CDR3 in DNA: TGCGCCAGCAGCTTTTACAGCTTCTCCTACAATGAGCAGTTCTTC. As protein: CASSFYSFSYNEQFF.

This clonotype was detected a few times. The J gene is TRBJ2-5, the V gene TRBV11-2; 8 positions match TRBD2. V dropped 1 base and J dropped 2; count of bases not matched to a gene: 12. This CDR3 region has 18 residues. In germline, CDR1 is SGHAT, CDR2 FQNNGV. The CDR3 nucleotides read TGTGCCAGCAGCTTAGGTTCACTAGCGGAAATACGACAAGAGACCCAGTACTTC. It is translated as CASSLGSLAEIRQETQYF.

The CDR3 here is CASSQVKGYTDTQYF. The CDR3 DNA sequence: TGCGCCAGCAGCCAAGTGAAGGGTTACACAGATACGCAGTATTTT. The chain is built from TRBV4-1 and TRBJ2-3; D unclear. The CDR3 extends over 15 amino acids. The germline V gene encodes CDR1 MGHRA and CDR2 YSYEKL. The V and J ends lost 1 base and 2 bases respectively, with 10 bases between them.

About this clonotype: The junction departs from germline at one end; a sequencing error may be responsible. V and J are TRBV4-3 and TRBJ2-2, with D possibly matching TRBD2 (5 bases). Germline CDR1 and CDR2: LGHNA and YSLEER. The CDR3 spans 16 residues. The CDR3: CASSQDVGSNTGELSF. CDR3 nucleotides: TGCGCCAGCAGCCAAGATGTGGGCTCAAACACCGGGGAGCTGTCTTTT.

The chain joins TRBV7-2 to TRBJ1-5; possible D gene TRBD1, 5 bases. CDR1 is SGHTA and CDR2 is FQGNSA in the germline V gene. Trimming stripped 4 bases from V and 6 bases from J, with 16 bases between. The CDR3 runs to 15 residues. For the CDR3, the DNA is TGTGCCAGCAGCTCTGCCGGGGGGGTGAGTCAGCCCCAGCATTTT. This encodes CASSSAGGVSQPQHF.

As DNA, the CDR3 is TGCAGCGTTTCGAGGGGGCAATTTTACGAGCAGTACTTC. Residues: CSVSRGQFYEQYF. The chain uses TRBV29-1 and TRBJ2-7, with 7 bases identical to TRBD1. Germline CDR1 is SQVTM and CDR2 is ANQGSEA. V lost 5 bases and J lost 4; bases outside the gene matches: 8. This CDR3 has 13 residues.

This clonotype was detected ten times or more. This chain connects TRBV12-3 or TRBV12-4 to TRBJ1-1; TRBD1 is a possible D gene (6 bases). The V end lost 6 bases, the J end lost 5 bases, and 13 bases lay between the germline ends. This CDR3 has 13 amino acids. The chain's CDR3 is CASRSGRGTEAFF. CDR3 nucleotide sequence: TGTGCCAGCAGGAGCGGCAGGGGAACTGAAGCTTTCTTT.